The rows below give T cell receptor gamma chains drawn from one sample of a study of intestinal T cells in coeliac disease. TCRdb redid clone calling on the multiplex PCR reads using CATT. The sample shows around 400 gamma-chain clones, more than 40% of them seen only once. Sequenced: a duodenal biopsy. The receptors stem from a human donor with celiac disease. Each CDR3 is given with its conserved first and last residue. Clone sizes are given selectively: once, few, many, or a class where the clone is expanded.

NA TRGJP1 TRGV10 CAAWDTASVVVKIF TGTGCTGCGTGGGATACTGCCTCAGTGGTTGTCAAGATATTT
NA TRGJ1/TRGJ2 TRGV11 CACWIRHLYKKLF TGTGCCTGCTGGATTAGGCACTTGTATAAGAAACTCTTT
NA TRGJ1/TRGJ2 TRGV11 CAWLDLGTCYKKLF TGTGCCTGGCTGGACTTAGGCACTTGTTATAAGAAACTCTTT
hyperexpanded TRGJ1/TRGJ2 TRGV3 CATWDTLNYYKKLF TGTGCCACCTGGGACACGCTTAATTATTATAAGAAACTCTTT
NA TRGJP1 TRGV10 CAAWDTAHCWFKIF TGTGCTGCGTGGGATACTGCTCACTGTTGGTTCAAGATATTT
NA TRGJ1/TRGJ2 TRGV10 CAQISDTYYKKLF TGTGCCCAGATTTCCGACACCTATTATAAGAAACTCTTT
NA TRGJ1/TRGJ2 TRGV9 CALWDDDENYYKKLF TGTGCCTTGTGGGACGACGATGAGAATTATTATAAGAAACTCTTT
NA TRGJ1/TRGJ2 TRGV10 CAAWILNYYKKLF TGTGCTGCGTGGATCCTGAATTATTATAAGAAACTCTTT
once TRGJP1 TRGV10 CAAWDTAHGWFKIF TGTGCTGCGTGGGATACTGCTCATGGTTGGTTCAAGATATTT
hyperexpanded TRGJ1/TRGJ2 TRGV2 CATWDGPDKKLF TGTGCCACCTGGGACGGTCCGGATAAGAAACTCTTT
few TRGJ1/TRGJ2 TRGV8 CATWDRELF TGTGCCACCTGGGATAGGGAACTCTTT
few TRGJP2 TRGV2 CATWGRALWMGYWIKTF TGTGCCACCTGGGGACGGGCCCTCTGGATGGGCTATTGGATCAAGACGTTT
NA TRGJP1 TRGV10 CAAWGPTGSGWFKIF TGTGCTGCGTGGGGACCCACTGGTTCTGGTTGGTTCAAGATATTT
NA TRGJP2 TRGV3 CATWDRASRIKTF TGTGCCACCTGGGACAGGGCTTCTCGGATCAAGACGTTT
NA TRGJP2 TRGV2 CATWDGSLWMGYWIKTF TGTGCCACCTGGGACGGGTCCCTCTGGATGGGCTATTGGATCAAGACGTTT
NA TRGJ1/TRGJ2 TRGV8 CATWDIPTRSLPTPSIRKLF TGTGCCACCTGGGATATCCCGACCCGCTCATTGCCGACACCCTCAATAAGAAAACTCTTT
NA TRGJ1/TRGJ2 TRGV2 CATGTRKKLF TGTGCCACCGGGACGAGGAAGAAACTCTTT
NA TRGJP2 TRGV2 CATWDGAPGSDWIKTF TGTGCCACCTGGGACGGGGCACCAGGTAGTGATTGGATCAAGACGTTT
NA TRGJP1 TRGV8 CATWDKNRGGWFKIF TGTGCCACCTGGGATAAGAATCGAGGCGGTTGGTTCAAGATATTT
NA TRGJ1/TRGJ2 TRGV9 CALWEVGGSASNYYKKLF TGTGCCTTGTGGGAGGTGGGCGGCAGTGCGTCGAATTATTATAAGAAACTCTTT
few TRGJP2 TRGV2 CADLGSDWIKTF TGTGCCGACCTGGGTAGTGATTGGATCAAGACGTTT
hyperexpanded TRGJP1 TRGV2 CATWEGWFKIF TGTGCCACCTGGGAGGGTTGGTTCAAGATATTT
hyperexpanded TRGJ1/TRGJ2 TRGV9 CALWEVPNYYKKLF TGTGCCTTGTGGGAGGTGCCGAATTATTATAAGAAACTCTTT
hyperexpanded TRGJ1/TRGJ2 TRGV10 CAAWENYYKKLF TGTGCTGCGTGGGAGAATTATTATAAGAAACTCTTT
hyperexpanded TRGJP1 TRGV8 CATWYTTGWFKIF TGTGCCACCTGGTATACCACTGGTTGGTTCAAGATATTT
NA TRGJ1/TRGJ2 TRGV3 CATWDGLLLKHIIKKLF TGTGCCACCTGGGACGGACTCCTACTAAAACATATTATAAAGAAACTCTTT
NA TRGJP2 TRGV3 CATWTDLMVSSDWIKTF TGTGCCACCTGGACGGATCTTATGGTTAGTAGTGATTGGATCAAGACGTTT
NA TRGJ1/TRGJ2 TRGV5 CATWDRPSPNYKKLF TGTGCCACCTGGGACAGGCCAAGTCCGAATTATAAGAAACTCTTT
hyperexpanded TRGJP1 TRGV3 CATWDRYTTGWFKIF TGTGCCACCTGGGACAGATATACCACTGGTTGGTTCAAGATATTT
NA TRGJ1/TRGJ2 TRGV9 CALWEVGRQCSNYYKKLF TGTGCCTTGTGGGAGGTGGGGCGGCAGTGCTCGAATTATTATAAGAAACTCTTT
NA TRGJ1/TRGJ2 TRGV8 CATWDIPTRSLPTPLNKKLF TGTGCCACCTGGGATATCCCGACCCGCTCATTGCCGACACCCCTCAATAAGAAACTCTTT
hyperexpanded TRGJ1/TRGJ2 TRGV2 CATWDGQKNYYKKLF TGTGCCACCTGGGACGGACAGAAGAATTATTATAAGAAACTCTTT
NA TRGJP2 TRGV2 CAAWVVYWIKTF TGTGCCGCCTGGGTAGTGTATTGGATCAAGACGTTT
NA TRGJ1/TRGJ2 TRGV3 CATWDVLKKLF TGTGCCACCTGGGACGTCCTCAAGAAACTCTTT
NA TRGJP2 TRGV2 CATWDGSSGWDYWIKTF TGTGCCACCTGGGACGGGTCCTCTGGATGGGACTATTGGATCAAGACGTTT
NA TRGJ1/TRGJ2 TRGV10 CAAWDSAYKKLF TGTGCTGCGTGGGATTCGGCTTATAAGAAACTCTTT
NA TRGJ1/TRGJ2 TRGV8 CATWDIPTAHCPTPLNKKLF TGTGCCACCTGGGATATCCCGACCGCTCATTGCCCGACACCCCTCAATAAGAAACTCTTT
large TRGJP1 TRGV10 CAAPPGHTTGWFKIF TGTGCTGCGCCCCCAGGGCATACCACTGGTTGGTTCAAGATATTT
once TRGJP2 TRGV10 CAGVGNPGSDWIKTF TGTGCTGGCGTGGGTAATCCCGGTAGTGATTGGATCAAGACGTTT
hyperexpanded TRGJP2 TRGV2 CATWDGPWGSDWIKTF TGTGCCACCTGGGACGGGCCTTGGGGTAGTGATTGGATCAAGACGTTT
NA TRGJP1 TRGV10 CAAWADPNTTGWFKIF TGTGCTGCGTGGGCCGATCCAAATACCACTGGTTGGTTCAAGATATTT
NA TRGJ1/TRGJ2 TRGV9 CALWGGEILNYYKKLF TGTGCCTTGTGGGGAGGCGAAATCCTAAATTATTATAAGAAACTCTTT
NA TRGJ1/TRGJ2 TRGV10 CAAWEWWNYYKKLF TGTGCTGCGTGGGAATGGTGGAATTATTATAAGAAACTCTTT
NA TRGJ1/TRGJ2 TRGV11 CACLGLGTCYKKLF TGTGCCTGCCTTGGATTAGGCACTTGTTATAAGAAACTCTTT
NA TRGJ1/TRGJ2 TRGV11 CACWIEWIKYYKKLF TGTGCCTGCTGGATTGAGTGGATTAAATATTATAAGAAACTCTTT
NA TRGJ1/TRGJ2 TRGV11 CACWISTCYKKLF TGTGCCTGCTGGATTAGCACTTGTTATAAGAAACTCTTT
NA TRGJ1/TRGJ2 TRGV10 CAAWDFSKKLF TGTGCTGCGTGGGATTTCAGTAAGAAACTCTTT
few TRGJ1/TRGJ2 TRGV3 CATWGRTLLKTYYKKLF TGTGCCACCTGGGGACGGACTCTACTAAAAACATATTATAAGAAACTCTTT
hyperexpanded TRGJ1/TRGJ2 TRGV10 CAAWDSPSNYYKKLF TGTGCTGCGTGGGATTCCCCCTCGAATTATTATAAGAAACTCTTT
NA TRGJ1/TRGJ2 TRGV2 CATWDGLSRKKLF TGTGCCACCTGGGACGGCCTGTCGCGAAAGAAACTCTTT
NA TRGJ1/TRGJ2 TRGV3 CAHLGHTDPLEIRKLF TGTGCCCACCTGGGACACACCGACCCCCTTGAAATAAGAAAACTCTTT
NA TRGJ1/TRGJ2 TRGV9 CALWEEIRKLF TGTGCCTTGTGGGAGGAAATAAGAAAACTCTTT
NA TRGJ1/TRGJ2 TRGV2 CATWDGVYYKKLF TGTGCCACCTGGGACGGTGTTTATTATAAGAAACTCTTT
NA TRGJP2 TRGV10 CATWDYKGDDWIKTF TGTGCTACGTGGGATTATAAAGGGGATGATTGGATCAAGACGTTT
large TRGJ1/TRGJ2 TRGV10 CAAWDFLLLNKKLF TGTGCTGCGTGGGATTTTCTACTTCTCAATAAGAAACTCTTT